The 4 T cell receptor beta chains below were found in one sample sequenced in a study of blood T cell repertoires in COVID-19. The data were produced by immunoSEQ multiplex PCR, yet TCRdb's version contains in-frame clones alone and is incomplete. The table includes about 340,000 clones, about 90% detected once. The sequenced sample consisted of peripheral blood. The receptors come from a woman in her seventies with COVID-19, enrolled during active disease.

The genes are TRBV6-1 and TRBJ2-1; 8 positions match TRBD2. The CDR3 contains 17 residues. Per germline, CDR1 MNHNS and CDR2 SASEGT. V lost 3 bases, J lost 4 bases, and 11 bases stayed unmatched. Written as DNA, the CDR3 is TGTGCCAGCAGTGAGCTCCCCAGCGGGGGATCTTACAATGAGCAGTTCTTC. Its protein is CASSELPSGGSYNEQFF.

CDR3 bases: TGTGCCAGCAGCTTCCCCACCTCCGGGACTAGTCGCGATGAGCAGTTCTTC. This gives the protein CASSFPTSGTSRDEQFF. The rearrangement links TRBV11-2 to TRBJ2-1; 8 nucleotides line up with TRBD2. The CDR3 contains 17 residues. Germline trimming cut 3 bases from V and 8 bases from J; bases unmatched to any gene: 15. The germline gives CDR1 SGHAT, CDR2 FQNNGV.

The chain uses TRBV27 and TRBJ2-7; D is unresolved. Germline lookup yields CDR1 MNHEY and CDR2 SMNVEV (reference sequence). V was shortened by 8 bases and J by 0 bases, with 17 bases between the two germline ends. The CDR3 runs 15 residues. The chain's CDR3 is CASAPLGRFSYEQYF. The CDR3 bases are TGTGCCAGCGCGCCCCTGGGCAGATTCTCCTACGAGCAGTACTTC.

The rearrangement joins TRBV5-1 to TRBJ2-7; 9 bases are shared with TRBD1. V was pared by 3 bases and J by 9 bases, with 13 bases of the junction left unmatched. CDR1 and CDR2 (germline): SGHRS, YFSETQ. The CDR3 has 15 residues. The CDR3 DNA sequence: TGCGCCAGCAGCTGGGGACAGGGACACTACGATGGGCAGTACTTC. This codes for CASSWGQGHYDGQYF.